Shown below are 22 T cell receptor beta chains from a single sample sequenced in a study of shared clonotypes between healthy human individuals. Terminally differentiated effector memory CD45RA+ cells were excluded by CCR7 positive selection of CD45RO-negative cells. The method was immunoSEQ multiplex PCR; TCRdb's version includes in-frame clones alone and lacks a portion of them. Here the sample spans 600,000 or so clones, about 98% being singletons. Sequenced sample: naive CD8+ T cells sorted from blood. The receptors here all came from a man aged 25-45 years in good health.

The chain is built from TRBV4-3 and TRBJ2-1, with a weak D call TRBD1 (6 bases). The length of the CDR3 is 15 residues. Germline CDR1 LGHNA, CDR2 YSLEER. The ends were cut back, 4 bases at V and 3 bases at J, with 13 bases in the middle. As DNA, the CDR3 is TGCGCCAGCAGCCCCAACAGGGCGGACTACAATGAGCAGTTCTTC. Its protein product is CASSPNRADYNEQFF.

The rearrangement uses TRBV10-3 and TRBJ2-7, with D maybe TRBD2 (6 bases). CDR1 and CDR2 (germline): ENHRY, SYGVKD. Between the trimmed V and J ends, which lost 0 bases and 0 bases, there was a span of 18 bases. The CDR3 is made up of 18 amino acids. Here the CDR3 reads CAISESRLGTGSSYEQYF. DNA for the CDR3: TGTGCCATCAGTGAGTCTCGACTGGGGACTGGAAGCTCCTACGAGCAGTACTTC.

The chain carries TRBV10-3 and TRBJ2-7; the match to TRBD1 covers 11 bases. The CDR3 consists of 15 residues. Looked up from germline, CDR1 is ENHRY and CDR2 is SYGVKD. V was clipped by 0 bases and J by 2 bases; unmatched bases: 0. The CDR3 sequence: CAISESGQGAYEQYF. The CDR3 DNA is TGTGCCATCAGTGAGTCGGGACAGGGGGCCTACGAGCAGTACTTC.

This chain connects TRBV7-2 to TRBJ2-7; 9 bases line up with TRBD1. Germline CDR1 and CDR2: SGHTA and FQGNSA. CDR3 length: 13 residues. Germline trimming cut 5 bases from V and 8 bases from J; bases unmatched to any gene: 7. This CDR3 reads CASSPGTGWKQYF. The CDR3 DNA is TGTGCCAGCAGCCCCGGGACAGGGTGGAAGCAGTACTTC.

V is TRBV1 and J is TRBJ2-7; TRBD2, the D gene given by the table, was not confirmed from the DNA. TRBV1 is designated a pseudogene. CDR3 length equals 15 residues. CDR3 nucleotides: TGCACCAGCAGCCAGGACGGGGGGCTACTTGACGAGCAGTACTTC. It is translated as CTSSQDGGLLDEQYF.

The chain carries TRBV28 and TRBJ2-1; 7 bases align to TRBD1. The V segment lost 4 bases and the J segment 13 bases; nucleotides outside the gene matches: 13. Germline CDR1 and CDR2: MDHEN and SYDVKM. The CDR3 loop spans 14 amino acids. CDR3 sequence reads: CASSYRLRDRRQFF. The CDR3 region has the DNA TGTGCCAGCAGTTATCGCCTCCGGGACAGAAGACAGTTCTTC.

The V call is TRBV7-6, the J call TRBJ1-1; D is perhaps TRBD1 (6 bases). Per the germline V gene, CDR1 is SGHVS and CDR2 is FNYEAQ. Trimming pared 1 base from V and 1 base from J, leaving 13 bases between. There are 16 residues in the CDR3. For the CDR3, the DNA is TGTGCCAGCAGCTTAGGGGGGGGCAGATCGAACACTGAAGCTTTCTTT. This codes for CASSLGGGRSNTEAFF.

This rearrangement joins TRBV5-4 to TRBJ2-3, with D tentatively TRBD2 (6 bases). With 4 bases removed from V and 0 bases from J, the gap between germline ends came to 12 bases. Germline V gene data show CDR1 as SGHNT and CDR2 as YYREEE (reference sequence). The CDR3 is 15 amino acids. The CDR3 reads CASSHWDFSTDTQYF. The CDR3 DNA reads TGTGCCAGCAGCCACTGGGACTTTAGCACAGATACGCAGTATTTT.

The chain uses TRBV30 and TRBJ2-1, with 11 bases that match TRBD2. V lost 2 bases, J lost 8 bases, and 5 bases stayed unmatched. The CDR3 extends over 14 amino acids. Germline V gene lookup returns CDR1 GTSNPN and CDR2 SVGIG (reference sequence). In DNA form, the CDR3 reads TGTGCCTGGAGTCTAACTAGCGGGAGCGATGAGCAGTTCTTC. It encodes CAWSLTSGSDEQFF.

The CDR3 sequence is CASSVTPGQTSTDTQYF. The CDR3 DNA reads as TGTGCCAGCAGCGTTACCCCCGGGCAGACAAGCACAGATACGCAGTATTTT. The V and J genes are TRBV9 and TRBJ2-3; D uncertain. This CDR3 region has 17 residues. Germline V gene data show CDR1 as SGDLS and CDR2 as YYNGEE. V was shortened by 2 bases and J by 0 bases, with 16 bases between the two germline ends.

The CDR3 DNA is TGCGCCAGCAGCGAGAGCTCCTACAATGAGCAGTTCTTC. Its protein product is CASSESSYNEQFF. The gene calls are TRBV10-1 and TRBJ2-1; D not resolved. Germline V gives CDR1 WNHNN, CDR2 SYGVQD (reference sequence). This CDR3 spans 13 amino acids. V was cut by 6 bases and J by 0 bases, with 6 bases left in between.

The CDR3 DNA follows: TGTGCCAGCAGTCTGACCGGGTACGGAATCTACGAGCAGTACTTC. The encoded protein is CASSLTGYGIYEQYF. The chain joins TRBV11-2 to TRBJ2-7, with D hard to call. This CDR3 spans 15 amino acids. Germline CDR1 and CDR2: SGHAT and FQNNGV. Trimming shortened V by 6 bases and J by 3 bases, and 18 bases separated the two germline ends.

The V and J genes are TRBV27 and TRBJ2-7, with D possibly matching TRBD1 (5 bases). The CDR3 totals 12 residues. V was clipped by 6 bases and J by 3 bases, with 9 bases between them. Germline values: CDR1 MNHEY, CDR2 SMNVEV (reference sequence). The CDR3 bases are TGTGCCAGCAGCCCGGACATCTACGAGCAGTACTTC. This translates into CASSPDIYEQYF.

The chain couples TRBV6-1 to TRBJ2-3; no clear D gene. Trimming stripped 6 bases from V and 3 bases from J, with 16 bases between. Germline CDR1 reads MNHNS; CDR2 reads SASEGT. The CDR3 contains 15 residues. In nucleotides, the CDR3 is TGTGCCAGCAGGGGCAGTTCGAGTCTGACAGATACGCAGTATTTT. As protein: CASRGSSSLTDTQYF.

V usage is TRBV4-1 and J usage is TRBJ1-4; 7 bases match TRBD1. This CDR3 is built from 15 residues. The trim removed 4 bases at V and 2 bases at J, leaving 4 bases unmatched. Germline V gene data show CDR1 as MGHRA and CDR2 as YSYEKL. The CDR3 DNA is TGCGCCAGCAGCCTCGAGGACAGGACTAATGAAAAACTGTTTTTT. This translates into CASSLEDRTNEKLFF.

The chain uses TRBV27 and TRBJ2-3, with TRBD1 matching over 7 bases. CDR3 length: 16 residues. Trimming at V came to 6 bases and at J to 3 bases, leaving 12 bases not matched to a gene. CDR1 is MNHEY, CDR2 SMNVEV, per germline (reference sequence). DNA of the CDR3: TGTGCCAGCAGGGGACAGTCAATAATGGGTACAGATACGCAGTATTTT. As protein: CASRGQSIMGTDTQYF.

V gene TRBV6-5 combines with J gene TRBJ2-1; a weak D match, TRBD1 (6 bases). The length of the CDR3 is 15 residues. Germline V gene sequence: CDR1 MNHEY, CDR2 SVGAGI. The V and J ends lost 0 bases and 2 bases respectively, with 8 bases between them. The CDR3 DNA reads as TGTGCCAGCAGTTACTCGCCAGGGGCCTACAATGAGCAGTTCTTC. It encodes CASSYSPGAYNEQFF.

The rearrangement links TRBV29-1 to TRBJ2-1; D possibly corresponds to TRBD2 (6 bases). The ends were cut back, 7 bases at V and 5 bases at J, with 18 bases in the middle. Germline V gene sequence: CDR1 SQVTM, CDR2 ANQGSEA. CDR3 length: 14 residues. CDR3 loop: CSALVLADHNEQFF. In nucleotides, the CDR3 is TGCAGCGCTTTGGTGTTAGCGGACCACAATGAGCAGTTCTTC.

The chain employs TRBV9 and TRBJ2-2; 7 positions match TRBD1. Germline CDR1 is SGDLS and CDR2 is YYNGEE. The CDR3 contains 16 residues. V was pared by 0 bases and J by 3 bases, with 5 bases of the junction left unmatched. This CDR3 reads CASSVGVGGYTGELFF. The CDR3 DNA is TGTGCCAGCAGCGTAGGCGTAGGGGGCTACACCGGGGAGCTGTTTTTT.

The rearrangement links TRBV10-1 to TRBJ2-1, with D hard to call. Germline V gene lookup returns CDR1 WNHNN and CDR2 SYGVQD (reference sequence). Trimming removed 7 bases at V and 1 base at J, with 11 bases between. The CDR3 runs 14 residues. The CDR3 DNA reads TGCGCCAGCACGGACGGAAAATCCTACAATGAGCAGTTCTTC. Translating gives CASTDGKSYNEQFF.

V and J are TRBV7-7 and TRBJ2-1, with TRBD2 identical over 10 bases. V was clipped by 5 bases and J by 3 bases; unmatched bases: 4. The germline V gene encodes CDR1 SSHAT and CDR2 FNYEAQ (reference sequence). This CDR3 spans 15 amino acids. CDR3 loop: CASSPGLADYNEQFF. CDR3 coding DNA: TGTGCCAGCAGCCCAGGACTAGCGGACTACAATGAGCAGTTCTTC.

The J gene is TRBJ2-1, the V gene TRBV7-2, with D tentatively TRBD2 (5 bases). CDR3 length: 11 residues. V was trimmed by 5 bases and J by 13 bases, leaving 12 bases between them. Germline V CDR1 and CDR2: SGHTA, FQGNSA. CDR3 in DNA: TGTGCCAGCAGCCTACCGGGATCCCAGTTCTTC. Encoded protein: CASSLPGSQFF. Full variable domain (missing parts from reference TRBV7-2 and TRBJ2-1): GAGVSQSPSNKVTEKGKDVELRCDPISGHTALYWYRQSLGQGLEFLIYFQGNSAPDKSGLPSDRFSAERTGGSVSTLTIQRTQQEDSAVYLCASSLPGSQFFGPGTRLTVL.